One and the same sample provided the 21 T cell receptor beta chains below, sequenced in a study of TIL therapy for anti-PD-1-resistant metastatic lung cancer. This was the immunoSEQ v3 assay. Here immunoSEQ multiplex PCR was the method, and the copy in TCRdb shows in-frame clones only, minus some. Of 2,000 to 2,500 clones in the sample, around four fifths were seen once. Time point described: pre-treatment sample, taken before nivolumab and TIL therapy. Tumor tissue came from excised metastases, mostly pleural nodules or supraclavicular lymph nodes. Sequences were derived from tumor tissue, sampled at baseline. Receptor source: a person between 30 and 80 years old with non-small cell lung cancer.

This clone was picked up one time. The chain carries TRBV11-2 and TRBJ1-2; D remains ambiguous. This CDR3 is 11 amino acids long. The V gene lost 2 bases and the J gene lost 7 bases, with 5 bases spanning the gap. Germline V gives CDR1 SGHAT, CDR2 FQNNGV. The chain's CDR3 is CASSLTGGYTF. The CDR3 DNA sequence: TGTGCCAGCAGCTTAACCGGTGGCTACACCTTC.

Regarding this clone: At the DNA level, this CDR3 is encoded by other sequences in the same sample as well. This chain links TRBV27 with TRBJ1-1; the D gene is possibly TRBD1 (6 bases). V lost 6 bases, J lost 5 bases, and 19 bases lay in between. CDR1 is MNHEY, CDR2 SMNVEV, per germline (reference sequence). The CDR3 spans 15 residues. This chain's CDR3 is CASSSPWGARTEAFF. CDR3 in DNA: TGTGCCAGCAGCTCGCCCTGGGGGGCGCGAACTGAAGCTTTCTTT.

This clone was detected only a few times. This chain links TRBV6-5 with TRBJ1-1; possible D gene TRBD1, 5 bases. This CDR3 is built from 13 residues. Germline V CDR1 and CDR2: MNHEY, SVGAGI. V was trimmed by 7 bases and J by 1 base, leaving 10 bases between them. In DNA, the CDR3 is TGTGCCAGCACGAAGGGGCGGAACACTGAAGCTTTCTTT. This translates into CASTKGRNTEAFF.

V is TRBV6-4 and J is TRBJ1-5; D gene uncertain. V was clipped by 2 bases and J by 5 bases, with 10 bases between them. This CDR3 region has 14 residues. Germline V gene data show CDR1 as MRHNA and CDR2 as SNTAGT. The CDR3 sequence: CASSDMTPYQPQHF. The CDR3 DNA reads TGTGCCAGCAGTGACATGACACCGTATCAGCCCCAGCATTTT.

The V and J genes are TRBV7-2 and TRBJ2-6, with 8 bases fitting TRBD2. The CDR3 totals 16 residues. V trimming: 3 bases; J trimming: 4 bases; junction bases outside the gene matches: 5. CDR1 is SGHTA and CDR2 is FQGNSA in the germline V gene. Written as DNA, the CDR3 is TGTGCCAGCAGCTTCACAGCGGGAGCAGGGGCCAACGTCCTGACTTTC. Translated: CASSFTAGAGANVLTF.

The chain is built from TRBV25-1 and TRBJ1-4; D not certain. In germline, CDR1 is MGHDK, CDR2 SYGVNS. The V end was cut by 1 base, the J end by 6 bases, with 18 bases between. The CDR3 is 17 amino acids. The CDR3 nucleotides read TGTGCCAGCAGTGAATCCCTGGGCGGCGGGGTTGATGAAAAACTGTTTTTT. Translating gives CASSESLGGGVDEKLFF.

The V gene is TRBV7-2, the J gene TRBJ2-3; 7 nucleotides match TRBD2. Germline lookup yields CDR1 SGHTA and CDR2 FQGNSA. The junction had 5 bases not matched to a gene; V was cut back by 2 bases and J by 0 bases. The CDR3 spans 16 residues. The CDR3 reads CASSLRPSGSTDTQYF. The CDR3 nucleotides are TGTGCCAGCAGCTTACGGCCTAGCGGTAGCACAGATACGCAGTATTTT. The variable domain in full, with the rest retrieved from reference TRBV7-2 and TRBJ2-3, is GAGVSQSPSNKVTEKGKDVELRCDPISGHTALYWYRQSLGQGLEFLIYFQGNSAPDKSGLPSDRFSAERTGGSVSTLTIQRTQQEDSAVYLCASSLRPSGSTDTQYFGPGTRLTVL.

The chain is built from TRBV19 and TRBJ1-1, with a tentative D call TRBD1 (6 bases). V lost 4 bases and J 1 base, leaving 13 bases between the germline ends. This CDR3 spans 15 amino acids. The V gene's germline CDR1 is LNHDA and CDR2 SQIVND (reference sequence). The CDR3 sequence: CASSTPRGSNTEAFF. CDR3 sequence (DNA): TGTGCCAGTAGTACCCCCAGGGGTTCGAACACTGAAGCTTTCTTT.

CDR3 protein: CASRGTSGGIGELFF. In nucleotides, the CDR3 is TGTGCCAGCAGGGGGACATCGGGGGGAATCGGGGAGCTGTTTTTT. V gene TRBV6-1 combines with J gene TRBJ2-2, with TRBD2 as a possible D gene (7 bases). Germline V gene lookup returns CDR1 MNHNS and CDR2 SASEGT. This CDR3 contains 15 residues. Trimming stripped 6 bases from V and 7 bases from J, with 18 bases between.

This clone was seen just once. This chain's CDR3 is CASSLNYGYTF. The CDR3 nucleotides are TGTGCCAGCAGCCTCAACTATGGCTACACCTTC. J is TRBJ1-2 and V is TRBV11-2; D not resolved. Germline V gives CDR1 SGHAT, CDR2 FQNNGV. Trimming removed 5 bases from V and 2 bases from J, with 3 bases in between. This CDR3 region has 11 residues.

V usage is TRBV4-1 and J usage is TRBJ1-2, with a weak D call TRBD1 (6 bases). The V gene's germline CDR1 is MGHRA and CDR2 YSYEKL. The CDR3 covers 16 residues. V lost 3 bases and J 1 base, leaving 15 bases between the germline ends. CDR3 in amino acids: CASSQSTGPNNYGYTF. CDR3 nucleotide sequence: TGCGCCAGCAGCCAGTCCACAGGGCCGAATAACTATGGCTACACCTTC.

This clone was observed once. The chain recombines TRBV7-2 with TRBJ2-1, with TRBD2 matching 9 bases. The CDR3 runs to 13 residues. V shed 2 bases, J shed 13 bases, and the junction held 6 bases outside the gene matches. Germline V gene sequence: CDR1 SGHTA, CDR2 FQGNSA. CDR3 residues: CASSLMASGTQFF. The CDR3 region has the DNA TGTGCCAGCAGCTTAATGGCTAGCGGGACCCAGTTCTTC.

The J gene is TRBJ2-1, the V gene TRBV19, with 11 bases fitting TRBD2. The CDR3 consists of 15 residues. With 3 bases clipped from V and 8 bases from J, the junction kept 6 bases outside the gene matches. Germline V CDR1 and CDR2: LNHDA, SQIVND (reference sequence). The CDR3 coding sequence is TGTGCCAGTAGTATGTCTAGCGGGAGGCTTGATGAGCAGTTCTTC. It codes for CASSMSSGRLDEQFF.

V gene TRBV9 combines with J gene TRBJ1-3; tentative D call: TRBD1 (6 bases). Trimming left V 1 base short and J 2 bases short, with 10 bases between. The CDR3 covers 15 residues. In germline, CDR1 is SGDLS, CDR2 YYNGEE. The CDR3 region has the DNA TGTGCCAGCAGCGTAATGGACAGTCCTGGAAACACCATATATTTT. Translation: CASSVMDSPGNTIYF.

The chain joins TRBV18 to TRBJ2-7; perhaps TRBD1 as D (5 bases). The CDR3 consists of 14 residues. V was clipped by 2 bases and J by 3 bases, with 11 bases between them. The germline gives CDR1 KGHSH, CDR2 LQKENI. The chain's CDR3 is CASSPRQGVYEQYF. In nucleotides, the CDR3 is TGTGCCAGCTCACCAAGGCAGGGTGTCTACGAGCAGTACTTC.

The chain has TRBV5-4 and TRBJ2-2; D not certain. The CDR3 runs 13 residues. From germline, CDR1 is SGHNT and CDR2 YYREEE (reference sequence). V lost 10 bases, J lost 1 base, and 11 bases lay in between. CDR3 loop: CALTVLNTGELFF. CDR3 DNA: TGTGCCTTAACGGTTCTGAACACCGGGGAGCTGTTTTTT. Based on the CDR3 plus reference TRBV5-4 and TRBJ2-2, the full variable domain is ETGVTQSPTHLIKTRGQQVTLRCSSQSGHNTVSWYQQALGQGPQFIFQYYREEENGRGNFPPRFSGLQFPNYSSELNVNALELDDSALYLCALTVLNTGELFFGEGSRLTVL.

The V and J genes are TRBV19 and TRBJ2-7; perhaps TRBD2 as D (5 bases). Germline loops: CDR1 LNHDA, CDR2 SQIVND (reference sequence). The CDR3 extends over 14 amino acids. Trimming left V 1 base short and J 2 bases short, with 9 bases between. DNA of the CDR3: TGTGCCAGTAGTATAGCGTCCGGGACCTACGAGCAGTACTTC. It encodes CASSIASGTYEQYF.

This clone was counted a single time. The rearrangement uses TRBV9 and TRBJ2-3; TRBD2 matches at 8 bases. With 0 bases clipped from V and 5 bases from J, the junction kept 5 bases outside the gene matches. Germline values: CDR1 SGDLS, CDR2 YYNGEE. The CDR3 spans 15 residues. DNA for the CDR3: TGTGCCAGCAGCGTAGGGACTAGCCTGGGAGATACGCAGTATTTT. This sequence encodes CASSVGTSLGDTQYF.

DNA for the CDR3: TGTGCCTGGAGTCGGGACTACATGCCTTCGACCCAGTACTTC. Protein sequence: CAWSRDYMPSTQYF. The chain joins TRBV30 to TRBJ2-5; 7 bases align to TRBD2. Unmatched junction bases numbered 10, after V lost 2 bases and J lost 7 bases. CDR1 and CDR2 (germline): GTSNPN, SVGIG (reference sequence). The CDR3 is 14 residues long.

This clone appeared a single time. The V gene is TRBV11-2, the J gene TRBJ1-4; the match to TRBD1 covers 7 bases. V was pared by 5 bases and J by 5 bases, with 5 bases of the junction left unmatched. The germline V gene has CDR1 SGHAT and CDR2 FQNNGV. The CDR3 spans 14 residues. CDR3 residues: CASSLSRGNEKLFF. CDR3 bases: TGTGCCAGCAGCCTAAGCAGGGGGAATGAAAAACTGTTTTTT.

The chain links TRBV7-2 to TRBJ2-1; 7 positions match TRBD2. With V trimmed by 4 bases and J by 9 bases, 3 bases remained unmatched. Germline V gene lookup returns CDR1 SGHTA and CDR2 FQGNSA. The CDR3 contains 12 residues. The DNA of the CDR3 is TGTGCCAGCAGCTCGCTAGCGGCTGAGCAGTTCTTC. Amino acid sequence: CASSSLAAEQFF. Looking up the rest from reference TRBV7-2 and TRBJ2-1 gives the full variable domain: GAGVSQSPSNKVTEKGKDVELRCDPISGHTALYWYRQSLGQGLEFLIYFQGNSAPDKSGLPSDRFSAERTGGSVSTLTIQRTQQEDSAVYLCASSSLAAEQFFGPGTRLTVL.